This entry lists 16 T cell receptor beta chains sequenced from one sample in a study of control samples from healthy donors and cancer patients. Here immunoSEQ multiplex PCR was the method, and the copy in TCRdb shows in-frame clones only, minus some. Of about 130,000 clones in the sample, 80% to 95% were seen once. Input material: blood. The source of these receptors is a man aged 18 to 35 in good health.

V gene TRBV7-9 combines with J gene TRBJ1-2; D gene ambiguous. V was cut by 4 bases and J by 0 bases, with 9 bases left in between. The CDR3 is 14 residues long. Germline lookup yields CDR1 SEHNR and CDR2 FQNEAQ (reference sequence). The CDR3 DNA sequence: TGTGCCAGCAGCTCCAGCACCACTAACTATGGCTACACCTTC. It yields the protein CASSSSTTNYGYTF.

The rearrangement joins TRBV5-6 to TRBJ2-7; 12 bases are shared with TRBD2. The V segment lost 4 bases and the J segment 3 bases; nucleotides outside the gene matches: 8. Germline CDR1 reads SGHDT; CDR2 reads YYEEEE. This CDR3 is 16 amino acids long. The DNA of the CDR3 is TGTGCCAGCAGCCATTGGACTAGCGGGAATTTCTACGAGCAGTACGTC. Translation gives CASSHWTSGNFYEQYV.

This rearrangement joins TRBV11-1 to TRBJ2-1, with a possible D match to TRBD2 (7 bases). Trimming took off 3 bases at V and 2 bases at J, with 14 bases between the two ends. This CDR3 region has 16 residues. CDR1 is SGHAT and CDR2 is FQDESV in the germline V gene (reference sequence). This chain's CDR3 is CASSFGGGLTYNEQFF. Here the CDR3 DNA reads TGTGCCAGCAGCTTTGGGGGGGGCCTCACCTACAATGAGCAGTTCTTC. Full variable domain (missing parts from reference TRBV11-1 and TRBJ2-1): EAEVAQSPRYKITEKSQAVAFWCDPISGHATLYWYRQILGQGPELLVQFQDESVVDDSQLPKDRFSAERLKGVDSTLKIQPAELGDSAMYLCASSFGGGLTYNEQFFGPGTRLTVL.

This clone was observed a few times. The V gene is TRBV27, the J gene TRBJ2-7; no firm D call. V was clipped by 6 bases and J by 1 base, with 10 bases between them. The germline gives CDR1 MNHEY, CDR2 SMNVEV (reference sequence). The CDR3 contains 13 residues. CDR3 amino acids: CASRDRSSYEQYV. DNA for the CDR3: TGTGCCAGCAGGGACCGCTCATCCTACGAGCAGTACGTC.

The chain carries TRBV4-3 and TRBJ1-3; D may be TRBD1 (6 bases). The V gene's germline CDR1 is LGHNA and CDR2 YSLEER. There are 15 residues in the CDR3. V shed 0 bases and J shed 2 bases, with 8 bases lying between them. CDR3 sequence (DNA): TGCGCCAGCAGCCAAGATGCAGGGGCTGGAAACACCATATATTTT. Translating it yields CASSQDAGAGNTIYF.

This sequence joins TRBV14 and TRBJ2-1, with a weak D call TRBD2 (5 bases). This CDR3 is 14 amino acids long. V was clipped by 0 bases and J by 15 bases, with 18 bases between them. Germline CDR1 is SGHDN and CDR2 is FVKESK. CDR3 sequence reads: CASSQDLRAPPAFF. CDR3 nucleotide sequence: TGTGCCAGCAGCCAAGATCTGAGGGCCCCCCCTGCGTTCTTC.

The chain has TRBV15 and TRBJ1-4; D is perhaps TRBD1 (6 bases). Germline V gene sequence: CDR1 LNHNV, CDR2 YYDKDF (reference sequence). Deletions cut 4 bases from V and 8 bases from J, with 14 bases between. This CDR3 has 14 residues. The CDR3 sequence is CATSTGGAGEKLFF. The CDR3, as DNA: TGTGCCACCAGCACTGGGGGCGCCGGGGAAAAACTGTTTTTT.

The chain joins TRBV12-3 or TRBV12-4 to TRBJ1-1; 7 nucleotides line up with TRBD1. Germline trimming cut 10 bases from V and 4 bases from J; bases unmatched to any gene: 9. The CDR3 covers 13 residues. The CDR3 here is CATLRTGVTEAFF. CDR3 DNA sequence: TGTGCCACCCTGAGAACAGGGGTCACTGAAGCTTTCTTT.

This chain connects TRBV2 to TRBJ2-1; D not resolved. Germline V gives CDR1 SNHLY, CDR2 FYNNEI. The germline V and J ends were trimmed by 6 bases and 7 bases, with 7 bases remaining between them. The CDR3 consists of 11 residues. The CDR3 DNA reads as TGTGCCAGCAGAGCCTGGAATGAGCAGTTCTTC. This translates into CASRAWNEQFF. Full variable domain (missing parts from reference TRBV2 and TRBJ2-1): EPEVTQTPSHQVTQMGQEVILRCVPISNHLYFYWYRQILGQKVEFLVSFYNNEISEKSEIFDDQFSVERPDGSNFTLKIRSTKLEDSAMYFCASRAWNEQFFGPGTRLTVL.

CDR3 sequence reads: CASSPTGEGGNTIYF. The DNA for the CDR3 is TGTGCCAGCAGTCCGACGGGGGAGGGCGGAAACACCATATATTTT. V usage is TRBV28 and J usage is TRBJ1-3; tentative D call: TRBD1 (5 bases). V was pared by 5 bases and J by 4 bases, with 15 bases between. Germline V gene lookup returns CDR1 MDHEN and CDR2 SYDVKM. This CDR3 is 15 amino acids long.

The chain combines TRBV10-3 with TRBJ2-1, with 10 bases lining up with TRBD2. Germline loops: CDR1 ENHRY, CDR2 SYGVKD. The length of the CDR3 is 21 residues. Trimming took 8 bases from V and 0 from J; bases not matched to a gene: 22. CDR3 coding DNA: TGTGCCATCCCAAGGGCGGATCGGACTAGCGGACTGGACCGCTCCTACAATGAGCAGTTCTTC. This encodes CAIPRADRTSGLDRSYNEQFF.

CDR3 loop: CASSEESSLDTQYF. The CDR3 coding sequence is TGTGCCAGCAGCGAGGAGTCTAGCCTAGATACGCAGTATTTT. This chain joins TRBV9 and TRBJ2-3; a weak D match, TRBD2 (5 bases). This CDR3 is built from 14 residues. V was cut by 3 bases and J by 5 bases, with 13 bases left in between. Looked up from germline, CDR1 is SGDLS and CDR2 is YYNGEE. The full variable domain, in which reference TRBV9 and TRBJ2-3 provide the parts outside the CDR3, is DSGVTQTPKHLITATGQRVTLRCSPRSGDLSVYWYQQSLDQGLQFLIQYYNGEERAKGNILERFSAQQFPDLHSELNLSSLELGDSALYFCASSEESSLDTQYFGPGTRLTVL.

This clone appeared a few times. The rearrangement links TRBV7-2 to TRBJ2-7; D possibly corresponds to TRBD2 (6 bases). The CDR3 is 13 amino acids. V dropped 3 bases and J dropped 6 bases, with 12 bases sitting between them. Germline V gene lookup returns CDR1 SGHTA and CDR2 FQGNSA. The CDR3 DNA sequence: TGTGCCAGCAGCTTGTCTAGCGTAGTCGAGCAGTACTTC. Protein product: CASSLSSVVEQYF.

In nucleotides, the CDR3 is TGTGCCAGCAGCGTCGACGGGTACTCTGGAAACACCATATATTTT. This encodes CASSVDGYSGNTIYF. The chain employs TRBV9 and TRBJ1-3, with D unclear. With 2 bases removed from V and 0 bases from J, the gap between germline ends came to 9 bases. This CDR3 has 15 residues. Germline lookup yields CDR1 SGDLS and CDR2 YYNGEE.

The chain links TRBV10-3 to TRBJ1-1, with D possibly TRBD1 on 6 matching bases. The CDR3 length is 12 residues. Trimming took 10 bases from V and 2 from J, leaving 11 bases between them. Germline V CDR1 and CDR2: ENHRY, SYGVKD. This CDR3 reads CATLQGNTEAFF. The CDR3 DNA is TGTGCCACCTTACAGGGAAACACTGAAGCTTTCTTT.

This clone has just one count. The chain combines TRBV6-6 with TRBJ2-5; D is possibly TRBD2 (5 bases). V was shortened by 2 bases and J by 5 bases, with 15 bases between the two germline ends. CDR1 MNHNY and CDR2 SVGAGI come from the germline V gene (reference sequence). The CDR3 is 15 residues long. The CDR3 region has the DNA TGTGCCAGCAGTTACGGATCCGGGAAGGGTGAGACCCAGTACTTC. Translated, it gives CASSYGSGKGETQYF.